Listed below are T cell receptor beta chains from one sample, sequenced in a study of cytomegalovirus exposure and HLA in healthy donors. The assay was immunoSEQ multiplex PCR, and TCRdb's table has in-frame clones only and misses some. The sample holds almost 90,000 clones; around 84% are singletons and the top ten take about 7%. Sequenced: PBMCs. These TCRs come from a man aged 35 to 55 in good health and CMV-seropositive. Both conserved end residues are part of each CDR3. The D gene is left open where the match is weak. The size entry is marked missing in some rows and otherwise reads once, few, many or a size class.

V: TRBV19
size: -
J: TRBJ2-2
D: TRBD1
CDR3: CASSPSTGDTGELFF
DNA: TGTGCCAGTAGTCCCTCTACAGGGGACACCGGGGAGCTGTTTTTT

V: TRBV6-1
size: -
J: TRBJ1-2
D: -
CDR3: CASSDGRGNYGYTF
DNA: TGTGCCAGCAGTGACGGCAGGGGTAACTATGGCTACACCTTC

V: TRBV9
size: few
J: TRBJ2-7
D: -
CDR3: CASSVEGGLPNEQYF
DNA: TGTGCCAGCAGCGTAGAAGGGGGTCTTCCCAACGAGCAGTACTTC

V: TRBV27
size: -
J: TRBJ2-3
D: -
CDR3: CASSFSALGTGTQYF
DNA: TGTGCCAGCAGTTTTTCGGCCCTTGGCACAGGTACGCAGTATTTT

V: TRBV19
size: -
J: TRBJ2-3
D: -
CDR3: CASSIGAGSDTQYF
DNA: TGTGCCAGTAGTATAGGCGCGGGATCTGATACGCAGTATTTT

V: TRBV5-4
size: few
J: TRBJ1-6
D: -
CDR3: CASSLGGYNSPLHF
DNA: TGTGCCAGCAGTCTTGGGGGGTACAATTCACCCCTCCACTTT

V: TRBV7-3
size: -
J: TRBJ2-1
D: TRBD2
CDR3: CASSQLGGISGGSYNEQFF
DNA: TGTGCCAGCAGTCAACTTGGGGGGATTAGCGGGGGTTCCTACAATGAGCAGTTCTTC

V: TRBV6-1
size: -
J: TRBJ1-5
D: -
CDR3: CASSEGGSNQPQHF
DNA: TGTGCCAGCAGTGAAGGAGGGTCCAATCAGCCCCAGCATTTT

V: TRBV7-2
size: -
J: TRBJ2-5
D: -
CDR3: CASSLSGQGRETQYF
DNA: TGTGCCAGCAGCTTATCGGGACAAGGAAGGGAGACCCAGTACTTC

V: TRBV5-1
size: -
J: TRBJ2-5
D: -
CDR3: CASSALGTWQETQYF
DNA: TGCGCCAGCAGCGCCCTTGGGACATGGCAAGAGACCCAGTACTTC

V: TRBV28
size: -
J: TRBJ1-2
D: -
CDR3: CASRLDDRGGGYGYTF
DNA: TGTGCCAGCAGGTTGGATGATCGGGGGGGAGGCTATGGCTACACCTTC

V: TRBV11-3
size: -
J: TRBJ1-1
D: TRBD1
CDR3: CASSLLQGMTEAFF
DNA: TGTGCCAGCAGCTTACTACAGGGGATGACTGAAGCTTTCTTT

V: TRBV5-6
size: -
J: TRBJ2-1
D: TRBD2
CDR3: CASSLEGLAGNEQFF
DNA: TGTGCCAGCAGCTTGGAGGGACTAGCGGGGAATGAGCAGTTCTTC

V: TRBV7-9
size: -
J: TRBJ1-1
D: TRBD1
CDR3: CSSSSLKGAQYFEAFF
DNA: TGTTCCAGCAGCTCATTAAAGGGGGCCCAATACTTTGAAGCTTTCTTT

V: TRBV7-2
size: -
J: TRBJ2-2
D: -
CDR3: CASSRDFGELFF
DNA: TGTGCCAGCAGCCGGGATTTCGGGGAGCTGTTTTTT

V: TRBV11-3
size: -
J: TRBJ2-5
D: TRBD2
CDR3: CASSPGLAGGSQETQYF
DNA: TGTGCCAGCAGCCCGGGTCTAGCGGGGGGATCTCAGGAGACCCAGTACTTC

V: TRBV11-2
size: -
J: TRBJ2-2
D: -
CDR3: CASSPRQAATGELFF
DNA: TGTGCCAGCAGCCCCCGCCAAGCGGCCACCGGGGAGCTGTTTTTT

V: TRBV5-4
size: -
J: TRBJ2-7
D: TRBD1
CDR3: CASSSRTGMYEQYF
DNA: TGTGCCAGCAGTTCGCGGACAGGGATGTACGAGCAGTACTTC

V: TRBV4-2
size: -
J: TRBJ1-5
D: -
CDR3: CASSIEGHSNQPQHF
DNA: TGTGCCAGCAGCATAGAGGGTCATAGCAATCAGCCCCAGCATTTT

V: TRBV21-1
size: once
J: TRBJ2-3
D: -
CDR3: CASIGLAGCPRPGTDTQYF
DNA: TGTGCCAGCATTGGGCTAGCGGGGTGTCCTCGCCCGGGCACAGATACGCAGTATTTT

V: TRBV5-1
size: -
J: TRBJ2-7
D: -
CDR3: CASSHPGDSYEQYF
DNA: TGCGCCAGCAGCCACCCGGGGGATTCCTACGAGCAGTACTTC

V: TRBV19
size: -
J: TRBJ1-3
D: TRBD1
CDR3: CASSTRQGAGNTIYF
DNA: TGTGCCAGTAGTACCCGACAGGGGGCTGGAAACACCATATATTTT

V: TRBV27
size: -
J: TRBJ2-1
D: TRBD2
CDR3: CASSLFTPAGANEQFF
DNA: TGTGCCAGCAGTTTATTTACCCCAGCGGGAGCCAATGAGCAGTTCTTC

V: TRBV6-6
size: few
J: TRBJ1-1
D: -
CDR3: CASRHLNTEAFF
DNA: TGTGCCAGCAGGCACTTGAACACTGAAGCTTTCTTT

V: TRBV19
size: -
J: TRBJ1-6
D: -
CDR3: CASSQEDSELPLHF
DNA: TGTGCCAGTAGTCAAGAGGACAGTGAATTACCCCTCCACTTT

V: TRBV6-1
size: -
J: TRBJ1-4
D: -
CDR3: CASSDFPPDSTPWGEKLFF
DNA: TGTGCCAGCAGTGATTTCCCCCCCGACAGTACACCCTGGGGTGAAAAACTGTTTTTT

V: TRBV5-4
size: -
J: TRBJ1-2
D: TRBD1
CDR3: CASSLPTGRYYGYTF
DNA: TGTGCCAGCAGCTTGCCGACAGGGAGGTACTATGGCTACACCTTC

V: TRBV7-8
size: -
J: TRBJ2-1
D: -
CDR3: CASSLAGVIGDEQFF
DNA: TGTGCCAGCAGCTTAGCGGGAGTAATTGGTGATGAGCAGTTCTTC

V: TRBV7-9
size: -
J: TRBJ2-3
D: TRBD2
CDR3: CASTTSGSTDTQYF
DNA: TGTGCCAGCACTACTAGCGGGAGCACAGATACGCAGTATTTT

V: TRBV30
size: once
J: TRBJ1-2
D: TRBD1
CDR3: CAWRDRRNYGYTF
DNA: TGTGCCTGGAGGGACAGGCGCAACTATGGCTACACCTTC

V: TRBV28
size: -
J: TRBJ2-5
D: TRBD2
CDR3: CASSGGSYGTQYF
DNA: TGTGCCAGCAGTGGCGGGAGTTACGGGACCCAGTACTTC

V: TRBV5-1
size: -
J: TRBJ2-3
D: -
CDR3: CASSLLDAQGHTDTQYF
DNA: TGCGCCAGCAGCTTGTTGGACGCCCAGGGGCACACAGATACGCAGTATTTT

V: TRBV19
size: -
J: TRBJ2-1
D: TRBD1
CDR3: CASSSDRVGSNEQFF
DNA: TGTGCCAGTAGTAGTGACAGGGTTGGGAGCAATGAGCAGTTCTTC

V: TRBV5-1
size: few
J: TRBJ1-2
D: -
CDR3: CASSLVMGSNGYTF
DNA: TGCGCCAGCAGCTTGGTGATGGGGAGCAATGGCTACACCTTC

V: TRBV6-1
size: few
J: TRBJ2-7
D: -
CDR3: CASSEEGAATYEQYF
DNA: TGTGCCAGCAGTGAAGAAGGGGCAGCCACCTACGAGCAGTACTTC

V: TRBV6-1
size: few
J: TRBJ2-1
D: -
CDR3: CASRTGAPYNEQFF
DNA: TGTGCCAGCAGGACGGGAGCGCCATACAATGAGCAGTTCTTC

V: TRBV15
size: -
J: TRBJ2-2
D: -
CDR3: CATSRDKGLGELFF
DNA: TGTGCCACCAGCAGAGATAAGGGACTCGGGGAGCTGTTTTTT

V: TRBV7-2
size: -
J: TRBJ2-1
D: TRBD2
CDR3: CASSLEGTSDYNEQFF
DNA: TGTGCCAGCAGCTTAGAGGGGACTAGCGACTACAATGAGCAGTTCTTC

V: TRBV7-2
size: -
J: TRBJ1-2
D: TRBD1
CDR3: CASSPNRGYGYTF
DNA: TGTGCCAGCAGCCCAAACAGGGGTTATGGCTACACCTTC

V: TRBV7-9
size: once
J: TRBJ2-4
D: -
CDR3: CASTIEQGGGNIQYF
DNA: TGTGCCAGCACCATAGAACAGGGTGGGGGAAACATTCAGTACTTC

V: TRBV30
size: -
J: TRBJ2-5
D: TRBD1
CDR3: CAWSVGTAFQETQYF
DNA: TGTGCCTGGAGTGTTGGGACAGCATTCCAAGAGACCCAGTACTTC

V: TRBV5-1
size: -
J: TRBJ1-1
D: TRBD1
CDR3: CASSSSQGTGTEAFF
DNA: TGCGCCAGCAGTTCATCACAGGGGACTGGGACTGAAGCTTTCTTT

V: TRBV7-9
size: -
J: TRBJ2-5
D: -
CDR3: CSSSPPGGQETQYF
DNA: TGTTCCAGCAGCCCTCCCGGGGGTCAAGAGACCCAGTACTTC

V: TRBV19
size: -
J: TRBJ2-3
D: TRBD1
CDR3: CASSTPTGGWVDTQYF
DNA: TGTGCCAGTAGTACACCGACAGGGGGCTGGGTAGATACGCAGTATTTT

V: TRBV7-9
size: -
J: TRBJ1-1
D: -
CDR3: CSSSSDLIGAFF
DNA: TGTTCCAGCAGCTCAGACCTAATCGGGGCTTTCTTT

V: TRBV7-7
size: -
J: TRBJ2-2
D: -
CDR3: CASSISNTGELFF
DNA: TGTGCTAGCAGCATTAGTAACACCGGGGAGCTGTTTTTT

V: TRBV14
size: -
J: TRBJ2-5
D: TRBD1
CDR3: CASSQVRGQDETQYF
DNA: TGTGCCAGCAGCCAAGTGAGGGGGCAAGACGAGACCCAGTACTTC

V: TRBV25-1
size: -
J: TRBJ2-6
D: -
CDR3: CASSFTQGAGANVLTF
DNA: TGTGCCAGCAGTTTTACGCAGGGTGCTGGGGCCAACGTCCTGACTTTC

V: TRBV28
size: -
J: TRBJ2-1
D: TRBD2
CDR3: CASSWTSAQFF
DNA: TGTGCCAGCAGTTGGACTAGCGCTCAGTTCTTC

V: TRBV4-1
size: -
J: TRBJ2-5
D: TRBD2
CDR3: CASSQDGSGGAAETQYF
DNA: TGCGCCAGCAGCCAAGATGGTAGCGGGGGGGCCGCGGAGACCCAGTACTTC